The 21 T cell receptor beta chains in this list originate from one sample, sequenced in a study of cytomegalovirus exposure and HLA in healthy donors. PCR amplification relied on 60 Vbeta primers (plus 13 Jbeta primers). Sequencing used immunoSEQ multiplex PCR; TCRdb keeps in-frame clones, though not all of them. The sample lists around 200,000 clones; around 75% were seen once. Sequenced material: PBMCs. The receptors shown here come from a man aged 35 to 55 in good health and CMV-seropositive.

J is TRBJ1-2 and V is TRBV5-7, with 8 bases matching TRBD1. TRBV5-7 is filed as an ORF, its function uncertain. V was pared by 4 bases and J by 1 base, with 9 bases of the junction left unmatched. The CDR3 sequence is 16 residues long. The CDR3 region has the DNA TGTGCCAGCAGCACCCGGGACAGGCGAGGTAACTATGGCTACACCTTC. Translated, it gives CASSTRDRRGNYGYTF.

The rearrangement uses TRBV5-6 and TRBJ2-7, with no clear D. CDR1 SGHDT and CDR2 YYEEEE come from the germline V gene. V was shortened by 4 bases and J by 5 bases, with 19 bases between the two germline ends. The CDR3 is made up of 15 amino acids. Here the CDR3 reads CASSPPATAGDEQYF. The CDR3 region has the DNA TGTGCCAGCAGCCCCCCGGCCACCGCAGGCGACGAGCAGTACTTC.

The chain carries TRBV7-9 and TRBJ2-5; a possible D gene is TRBD2 (7 bases). CDR1 is SEHNR and CDR2 is FQNEAQ in the germline V gene (reference sequence). The ends were cut back, 6 bases at V and 4 bases at J, with 15 bases in the middle. The CDR3 loop spans 14 amino acids. The chain's CDR3 is CASSLPGGRETQYF. The CDR3 nucleotides are TGTGCCAGCAGTTTACCGGGGGGCCGAGAGACCCAGTACTTC. The complete variable domain, with remaining parts taken from reference TRBV7-9 and TRBJ2-5, reads DTGVSQNPRHKITKRGQNVTFRCDPISEHNRLYWYRQTLGQGPEFLTYFQNEAQLEKSRLLSDRFSAERPKGSFSTLEIQRTEQGDSAMYLCASSLPGGRETQYFGPGTRLLVL.

The chain couples TRBV5-4 to TRBJ2-5; D might be TRBD2 (6 bases). Germline V lookup: CDR1 SGHNT, CDR2 YYREEE (reference sequence). With 1 base removed from V and 2 bases from J, the gap between germline ends came to 9 bases. This CDR3 region has 14 residues. The CDR3 nucleotides are TGTGCCAGCAGCTTGAGGGCGGGGCAAGAGACCCAGTACTTC. Its translation is CASSLRAGQETQYF.

This sequence joins TRBV5-1 and TRBJ2-5, with 7 bases identical to TRBD2. This CDR3 has 16 residues. V lost 1 base, J lost 0 bases, and 6 bases stayed unmatched. Looked up from germline, CDR1 is SGHRS and CDR2 is YFSETQ. In DNA form, the CDR3 reads TGCGCCAGCAGCTTGACTAGCGTTACGTACCAAGAGACCCAGTACTTC. Protein product: CASSLTSVTYQETQYF.

Remarks on this clone: Compared with germline, one end of the junction differs, possibly owing to a read error. This chain joins TRBV7-6 and TRBJ2-2; 8 bases align to TRBD1. CDR1 is SGHVS, CDR2 FNYEAQ, per germline. CDR3 size: 15 residues. The CDR3 here is CASSEGQANTGEPFF. CDR3 nucleotide sequence: TGTGCCAGCAGCGAGGGACAGGCTAACACCGGGGAGCCGTTTTTT. The whole variable domain, filled in from reference TRBV7-6 and TRBJ2-2, reads GAGVSQSPRYKVTKRGQDVALRCDPISGHVSLYWYRQALGQGPEFLTYFNYEAQQDKSGLPNDRFSAERPEGSISTLTIQRTEQRDSAMYRCASSEGQANTGEPFFGEGSRLTVL.

The rearrangement links TRBV9 to TRBJ2-4, with D unclear. The CDR3 sequence is 15 residues long. V lost 0 bases to trimming and J lost 0 bases, with 7 bases between them. Germline values: CDR1 SGDLS, CDR2 YYNGEE. The DNA for the CDR3 is TGTGCCAGCAGCGTAGAGCCGTTAGCCAAAAACATTCAGTACTTC. Protein sequence: CASSVEPLAKNIQYF.

The V call is TRBV5-1, the J call TRBJ2-6; 7 bases align to TRBD1. Unmatched junction bases numbered 6, after V lost 3 bases and J lost 0 bases. This CDR3 region has 17 residues. CDR1 SGHRS and CDR2 YFSETQ come from the germline V gene. CDR3 bases: TGCGCCAGCAGCTCGTCCCGGGACAGCTCTGGGGCCAACGTCCTGACTTTC. Amino acids: CASSSSRDSSGANVLTF.

The chain joins TRBV9 to TRBJ1-1; perhaps TRBD1 as D (5 bases). Germline lookup yields CDR1 SGDLS and CDR2 YYNGEE. V lost 4 bases, J lost 1 base, and 17 bases lay in between. The CDR3 sequence is 16 residues long. The CDR3 nucleotides read TGTGCCAGCAGCTCAGAGGCAGGGTGGGGGAACACTGAAGCTTTCTTT. Translated, it gives CASSSEAGWGNTEAFF. Full variable domain (remainder filled in from reference TRBV9 and TRBJ1-1): DSGVTQTPKHLITATGQRVTLRCSPRSGDLSVYWYQQSLDQGLQFLIQYYNGEERAKGNILERFSAQQFPDLHSELNLSSLELGDSALYFCASSSEAGWGNTEAFFGQGTRLTVV.

The genes are TRBV27 and TRBJ1-1, with a possible D match to TRBD1 (5 bases). V lost 8 bases to trimming and J lost 8 bases, with 18 bases between them. The CDR3 contains 13 residues. Germline V gene lookup returns CDR1 MNHEY and CDR2 SMNVEV (reference sequence). The CDR3 coding sequence is TGTGCCAGCGCCCTTATTCTAAGGGGCGAAGCTTTCTTT. It yields the protein CASALILRGEAFF.

The chain uses TRBV6-5 and TRBJ1-5; no definite D call. Trimming cost V 6 bases and J 7 bases, with 13 bases left between them. The length of the CDR3 is 13 residues. Germline CDR1 is MNHEY and CDR2 is SVGAGI. The CDR3 DNA reads TGTGCCAGCAGGAAGGGAGGAGAACAGCCCCAGCATTTT. It encodes CASRKGGEQPQHF.

This sequence joins TRBV5-6 and TRBJ1-6; 10 bases line up with TRBD1. CDR1 SGHDT and CDR2 YYEEEE come from the germline V gene. With V trimmed by 5 bases and J by 6 bases, 5 bases remained unmatched. The CDR3 is 15 amino acids. CDR3 nucleotides: TGTGCCAGCAGGCGGACAGGGGGAGGTAATTCACCCCTCCACTTT. Translation gives CASRRTGGGNSPLHF.

This chain links TRBV18 with TRBJ1-3, with a weak D call TRBD1 (6 bases). V dropped 0 bases and J dropped 6 bases, with 18 bases sitting between them. CDR1 is KGHSH, CDR2 LQKENI, per germline. This CDR3 comprises 17 residues. CDR3 DNA: TGTGCCAGCTCACCACCGGCTGAACAGGGCCTCGTAAACACCATATATTTT. This translates into CASSPPAEQGLVNTIYF.

V usage is TRBV2 and J usage is TRBJ2-5, with TRBD2 as a possible D gene (6 bases). Germline CDR1 and CDR2: SNHLY and FYNNEI. V gave up 3 bases and J gave up 6 bases, with 11 bases separating them. The length of the CDR3 is 13 residues. This CDR3 is CASSEAGRQTQYF. In DNA form, the CDR3 reads TGTGCCAGCAGTGAGGCAGGGAGGCAGACCCAGTACTTC. Looking up the rest from reference TRBV2 and TRBJ2-5 gives the full variable domain: EPEVTQTPSHQVTQMGQEVILRCVPISNHLYFYWYRQILGQKVEFLVSFYNNEISEKSEIFDDQFSVERPDGSNFTLKIRSTKLEDSAMYFCASSEAGRQTQYFGPGTRLLVL.

The rearrangement links TRBV6-5 to TRBJ2-2, with TRBD2 matching 11 bases. CDR1 is MNHEY and CDR2 is SVGAGI in the germline V gene. The CDR3 totals 16 residues. After removal of 3 bases from V and 3 bases from J, the junction contained 3 bases not matched to a gene. The CDR3 DNA reads TGTGCCAGCAGTTATACTAGCGGGGGATACACCGGGGAGCTGTTTTTT. Its translation: CASSYTSGGYTGELFF.

Here the CDR3 reads CASSLALSSTDTQYF. The CDR3 DNA reads TGTGCCAGCAGCTTAGCGCTATCGAGCACAGATACGCAGTATTTT. This chain uses TRBV7-2 with TRBJ2-3; D gene uncertain. The CDR3 contains 15 residues. Germline V gene sequence: CDR1 SGHTA, CDR2 FQGNSA. Trimming shortened V by 0 bases and J by 0 bases, and 7 bases separated the two germline ends.

The chain combines TRBV10-2 with TRBJ2-3, with a possible D match to TRBD1 (6 bases). The CDR3 has 15 amino acids. Germline V gene lookup returns CDR1 WSHSY and CDR2 SAAADI. Trimming stripped 4 bases from V and 1 base from J, with 12 bases between. CDR3 in DNA: TGCGCCAGCAGTGGGGACACGATTCGCACAGATACGCAGTATTTT. This codes for CASSGDTIRTDTQYF.

This clone was detected a few times. The genes are TRBV5-1 and TRBJ2-7; TRBD2 aligns across 7 bases. This CDR3 is built from 13 residues. Germline loops: CDR1 SGHRS, CDR2 YFSETQ. V lost 2 bases to trimming and J lost 7 bases; unmatched junction nucleotides: 6. The CDR3 region has the DNA TGCGCCAGCAGCTTCGGGACTACGGGGGAGCAGTACTTC. Protein product: CASSFGTTGEQYF.

The table lists this clone with a few counts. The chain has TRBV4-3 and TRBJ2-7; a possible D gene is TRBD2 (6 bases). V was trimmed by 1 base and J by 3 bases, leaving 13 bases between them. The CDR3 runs 15 residues. Germline V gene sequence: CDR1 LGHNA, CDR2 YSLEER. CDR3 protein: CASSQVDGGNYEQYF. The CDR3 nucleotides read TGCGCCAGCAGCCAAGTTGATGGCGGGAACTACGAGCAGTACTTC.

The rearrangement uses TRBV18 and TRBJ1-4; D is undetermined. This CDR3 has 14 residues. Trimming removed 4 bases at V and 0 bases at J, with 6 bases between. The V gene's germline CDR1 is KGHSH and CDR2 LQKENI. The DNA for the CDR3 is TGTGCCAGCTCACTCGGGACAACTAATGAAAAACTGTTTTTT. Encoded protein: CASSLGTTNEKLFF.

The count of this clone is one. The chain recombines TRBV28 with TRBJ2-7, with a possible D match to TRBD2 (5 bases). Trimming cost V 1 base and J 5 bases, with 6 bases left between them. The CDR3 length is 12 residues. Germline assignment: CDR1 MDHEN and CDR2 SYDVKM. CDR3 sequence reads: CASSLLRDEQYF. DNA for the CDR3: TGTGCCAGCAGTTTATTGAGGGACGAGCAGTACTTC.